This TCR beta chain was profiled in a study of regulatory T cells in long-lasting Graves disease. Stated time point: newly diagnosed GD, antithyroid drugs for less than 3 months. RNA isolated from PBMCs was used to make the TCR library. Both iRepertoire HTBI primers and Arm-PCR of CDR3 regions were used to build the TCR beta libraries. TCRdb redid the calling of the multiplex PCR reads with MiXCR, one entry per CDR3 protein. The profile shows 350,000 to 450,000 distinct CDR3 sequences, roughly 12% of them singletons. The CDR3 extends over 21 amino acids. The V gene's germline CDR1 is PRHDT and CDR2 FYEKMQ (reference sequence). The ends lost 2 bases at V and 0 bases at J; junction bases unmatched: 11. Another study also made use of these data, one on T cells in Graves' hyperthyroidism and ophthalmopathy. This second report adds: Most thyroid clonotypes expanded above 0.001 were also detected in blood.

The sequences come from peripheral blood mononuclear cells (PBMCs), collected at new diagnosis, from a patient treated with antithyroid drugs. V is TRBV13 and J is TRBJ2-4, with 15 nucleotides matching TRBD2. The TCR was taken from a woman under 30 with Graves disease. CDR3 sequence reads: CASSLSGTSGGSALAKNIQYF. CDR3 nucleotides: TGTGCCAGCAGCTTATCCGGGACTAGCGGGGGGTCCGCCTTAGCCAAAAACATTCAGTACTTC. Drawing the rest from reference TRBV13 and TRBJ2-4, the complete variable domain is AAGVIQSPRHLIKEKRETATLKCYPIPRHDTVYWYQQGPGQDPQFLISFYEKMQSDKGSIPDRFSAQQFSDYHSELNMSSLELGDSALYFCASSLSGTSGGSALAKNIQYFGAGTRLSVL.